The 3 T cell receptor beta chains in this list originate from one sample, sequenced in a study of cytomegalovirus exposure and HLA in healthy donors. The PCR contained 60 Vbeta and 13 Jbeta primers. Libraries were prepared by immunoSEQ multiplex PCR; TCRdb keeps only in-frame clonotypes and omits some of them. The top ten clones hold less than 2.5% of a sample with about 170,000 clones, around 85% of them seen once. The sequencing sample was made of PBMCs. These TCRs come from a male donor in good health and CMV-seronegative.

CDR3 coding DNA: TGTGCCAGCAGCCCAAAGCTAGCCAACACTGAAGCTTTCTTT. Its translation: CASSPKLANTEAFF. This chain links TRBV9 with TRBJ1-1; D gene unclear. CDR1 SGDLS and CDR2 YYNGEE come from the germline V gene. The CDR3 contains 14 residues. Trimming removed 4 bases from V and 2 bases from J, with 12 bases in between.

The V gene is TRBV6-5, the J gene TRBJ2-5, with 8 bases identical to TRBD1. Looked up from germline, CDR1 is MNHEY and CDR2 is SVGAGI. Losses at the gene ends were 5 bases for V and 4 bases for J; bases not matched to a gene: 6. This CDR3 region has 14 residues. The CDR3 is CASSAGQGGETQYF. The CDR3 coding sequence is TGTGCCAGCAGTGCCGGACAGGGAGGAGAGACCCAGTACTTC.

This clone was picked up one time. V usage is TRBV7-6 and J usage is TRBJ2-1; 8 bases match TRBD2. The J segment lost 3 bases and the V segment lost 1 base, leaving 8 bases of the junction unmatched. The CDR3 covers 17 residues. The germline CDR1 and CDR2 sequences are SGHVS and FNYEAQ. This CDR3 is CASSLVGGGPLYNEQFF. The CDR3 DNA sequence: TGTGCCAGCAGCTTAGTTGGCGGGGGGCCACTCTACAATGAGCAGTTCTTC.